Here is one TCR beta chain with its context. These data come from a study of CD8+ T cells in alopecia areata. The germline V gene has CDR1 MNHEY and CDR2 SMNVEV (reference sequence). The CDR3 is 15 amino acids. V dropped 4 bases and J dropped 0; count of bases not matched to a gene: 2. Treatment here: oral pan-JAK inhibitor, 5-10 mg twice daily. Sequencing used cDNA as its template, made by extracting RNA and reverse transcribing it. Assay: immunoSEQ multiplex PCR; the TCRdb copy retains only in-frame clones and omits some. Seen here are roughly 210,000 clones, about 40% observed once, and the top ten hold approximately 2.4%.

This chain uses TRBV27 with TRBJ2-1; 8 bases fit TRBD2. Specimen: CD4+ T cells sorted from blood, collected at approximately week 36, from a patient treated with tofacitinib. The receptor's source is a human donor with alopecia areata. In nucleotides, the CDR3 is TGTGCCAGCAGTTGGAGCGGGAGCTCCTACAATGAGCAGTTCTTC. This translates into CASSWSGSSYNEQFF.